Following are 10 T cell receptor beta chains from one sample sequenced in a study of immune evolution from preneoplasia to lung adenocarcinoma. The method was immunoSEQ multiplex PCR; TCRdb's version includes in-frame clones alone and lacks a portion of them. The data show 14,000 or so clones, approximately 80% seen once. Sequenced sample: FFPE minimally invasive lung adenocarcinoma tissue. These receptors all stem from a person aged 70 to 85 with lung adenocarcinoma.

The genes are TRBV30 and TRBJ1-2, with 9 nucleotides matching TRBD1. V dropped 4 bases and J dropped 5; count of bases not matched to a gene: 8. The length of the CDR3 is 14 residues. Germline CDR1 is GTSNPN and CDR2 is SVGIG (reference sequence). The CDR3 sequence: CAWTMGGQGYGYTF. The CDR3 DNA is TGTGCCTGGACCATGGGGGGACAGGGATATGGCTACACCTTC.

Worth noting for this clone: The junction departs from germline at one end; a sequencing error may be responsible. The chain is built from TRBV6-1 and TRBJ2-7; perhaps TRBD2 as D (6 bases). The CDR3 runs 14 residues. Germline V gives CDR1 MNHNS, CDR2 SASEGT. The CDR3 reads CVSAGSGNSYEQYF. CDR3 DNA: TGTGTCAGCGCGGGTAGCGGAAACTCCTACGAGCAGTACTTC.

The J gene is TRBJ1-2, the V gene TRBV2; 12 bases map to TRBD1. CDR3 size: 15 residues. Germline lookup yields CDR1 SNHLY and CDR2 FYNNEI. V trimming: 11 bases; J trimming: 0 bases; junction bases outside the gene matches: 7. The CDR3 nucleotides are TGTGCCGGGGGGGGACAGGGGGCGTCTAACTATGGCTACACCTTC. It codes for CAGGGQGASNYGYTF.

The rearrangement uses TRBV30 and TRBJ1-6; 9 bases are a match to TRBD1. V lost 2 bases and J lost 7; bases outside the gene matches: 3. Germline CDR1 and CDR2: GTSNPN and SVGIG (reference sequence). This CDR3 region has 14 residues. The DNA of the CDR3 is TGTGCCTGGAGTTCGACAGGGGGAAATTCACCCCTCCACTTT. The encoded protein is CAWSSTGGNSPLHF.

The rearrangement uses TRBV27 and TRBJ1-6, with D possibly TRBD1 on 5 matching bases. Trimming cost V 6 bases and J 2 bases, with 14 bases left between them. The CDR3 contains 16 residues. CDR1 and CDR2 (germline): MNHEY, SMNVEV (reference sequence). Written as DNA, the CDR3 is TGTGCCAGCAGAAGGGGATCTGGAACCTATAATTCACCCCTCCACTTT. Protein sequence: CASRRGSGTYNSPLHF.

This clone was observed once. The gene calls are TRBV5-1 and TRBJ1-3, with D possibly being TRBD1 (6 bases). This CDR3 has 15 residues. Germline V gene lookup returns CDR1 SGHRS and CDR2 YFSETQ. Trimming pared 4 bases from V and 4 bases from J, leaving 15 bases between. The CDR3 nucleotides read TGCGCCAGCAGCACCAGCGGGGGGCCCGGAAACACCATATATTTT. This sequence encodes CASSTSGGPGNTIYF.

This chain uses TRBV5-4 with TRBJ2-3; perhaps D is TRBD1 or TRBD2 (5 bases each). The germline CDR1 and CDR2 sequences are SGHNT and YYREEE (reference sequence). There are 15 residues in the CDR3. V was cut by 0 bases and J by 2 bases, with 10 bases left in between. The DNA of the CDR3 is TGTGCCAGCAGCTTGGACGGGGCGAACACAGATACGCAGTATTTT. It is translated as CASSLDGANTDTQYF. Full variable domain (missing parts from reference TRBV5-4 and TRBJ2-3): ETGVTQSPTHLIKTRGQQVTLRCSSQSGHNTVSWYQQALGQGPQFIFQYYREEENGRGNFPPRFSGLQFPNYSSELNVNALELDDSALYLCASSLDGANTDTQYFGPGTRLTVL.

The chain has TRBV11-3 and TRBJ2-1; TRBD2 agrees at 9 bases. Germline V gene data show CDR1 as SGHNT and CDR2 as YENEEA. V lost 0 bases and J lost 9; bases outside the gene matches: 6. This CDR3 has 15 amino acids. The CDR3: CASSLDLAGGGEQFF. CDR3 in DNA: TGTGCCAGCAGCTTAGATCTCGCGGGAGGGGGTGAGCAGTTCTTC.

The chain uses TRBV6-5 and TRBJ1-2; 7 nucleotides align to TRBD1. The CDR3 contains 11 residues. Looked up from germline, CDR1 is MNHEY and CDR2 is SVGAGI. V lost 10 bases, J lost 8 bases, and 7 bases stayed unmatched. The CDR3 region is CATRRQGGYTF. CDR3 sequence (DNA): TGTGCCACCCGAAGACAGGGCGGCTACACCTTC.

This clone was seen a handful of times. The genes are TRBV11-1 and TRBJ1-1, with TRBD1 matching over 7 bases. Germline V gene sequence: CDR1 SGHAT, CDR2 FQDESV (reference sequence). J gave up 8 bases and V 2 bases, and 8 bases lay outside the gene matches. This CDR3 is 14 amino acids long. The DNA of the CDR3 is TGTGCCAGCAGCTTACAGGGGGGTAGAGCAGAAGCTTTCTTT. This codes for CASSLQGGRAEAFF. Full variable domain (outside the CDR3, taken from reference TRBV11-1 and TRBJ1-1): EAEVAQSPRYKITEKSQAVAFWCDPISGHATLYWYRQILGQGPELLVQFQDESVVDDSQLPKDRFSAERLKGVDSTLKIQPAELGDSAMYLCASSLQGGRAEAFFGQGTRLTVV.